The 10 T cell receptor beta chains reported below all come from one sample, sequenced in a study of T cell clones after liver transplantation. Clones were sequenced by immunoSEQ multiplex PCR, and TCRdb holds only the in-frame ones, with some missing. The sample records around 30,000 clones, about 95% being singletons. The sample consisted of CD8+ T cells from blood, taken 12 months after liver transplant. These receptor sequences come from a human patient who received a liver transplant. Some T cells may originate from the graft donor.

The V and J genes are TRBV27 and TRBJ2-5; D gene ambiguous. This CDR3 spans 15 amino acids. Germline CDR1 and CDR2: MNHEY and SMNVEV (reference sequence). The germline V and J ends were trimmed by 4 bases and 5 bases, with 17 bases remaining between them. Written as DNA, the CDR3 is TGTGCCAGCAGTTCCGAGTGGGCCACCAGGGAGACCCAGTACTTC. Its protein is CASSSEWATRETQYF.

The V and J genes are TRBV11-2 and TRBJ2-7; no clear D. From germline, CDR1 is SGHAT and CDR2 FQNNGV. V gave up 0 bases and J gave up 1 base, with 4 bases separating them. CDR3 length: 13 residues. This chain's CDR3 is CASSLEGSYEQYF. CDR3 nucleotides: TGTGCCAGCAGCTTAGAGGGGTCCTACGAGCAGTACTTC. The full variable domain, in which reference TRBV11-2 and TRBJ2-7 provide the parts outside the CDR3, is EAGVAQSPRYKIIEKRQSVAFWCNPISGHATLYWYQQILGQGPKLLIQFQNNGVVDDSQLPKDRFSAERLKGVDSTLKIQPAKLEDSAVYLCASSLEGSYEQYFGPGTRLTVT.

The chain has TRBV19 and TRBJ1-1; D is unclear. The CDR3 contains 11 residues. V was clipped by 6 bases and J by 6 bases, with 8 bases between them. Germline V CDR1 and CDR2: LNHDA, SQIVND (reference sequence). For the CDR3, the DNA is TGTGCCAGTAGGTTTGGAGCTGAAGCTTTCTTT. Protein: CASRFGAEAFF. Variable domain in full (rest from reference TRBV19 and TRBJ1-1): DGGITQSPKYLFRKEGQNVTLSCEQNLNHDAMYWYRQDPGQGLRLIYYSQIVNDFQKGDIAEGYSVSREKKESFPLTVTSAQKNPTAFYLCASRFGAEAFFGQGTRLTVV.

The sample holds a few counts of this clone. The chain carries TRBV27 and TRBJ2-3, with 7 bases matching TRBD1. The CDR3 contains 13 residues. The junction had 8 bases not matched to a gene; V was cut back by 8 bases and J by 6 bases. Per the germline V gene, CDR1 is MNHEY and CDR2 is SMNVEV (reference sequence). CDR3 DNA: TGTGCCAGCGTGGGAAGGGGGCAGGATACGCAGTATTTT. It encodes CASVGRGQDTQYF.

V gene TRBV4-2 combines with J gene TRBJ1-1; D is unclear. Germline V lookup: CDR1 LGHNA, CDR2 YNFKEQ. This CDR3 has 16 residues. V shed 0 bases and J shed 0 bases, with 11 bases lying between them. CDR3 coding DNA: TGTGCCAGCAGCCAAGATGTCGGAGGGCTGAACACTGAAGCTTTCTTT. Translated: CASSQDVGGLNTEAFF.

The chain uses TRBV28 and TRBJ2-5; 7 nucleotides match TRBD1. The germline V gene encodes CDR1 MDHEN and CDR2 SYDVKM. The CDR3 runs 14 residues. Trimming took 5 bases from V and 1 from J; bases not matched to a gene: 4. This chain's CDR3 is CASSPWDSQETQYF. Written as DNA, the CDR3 is TGTGCCAGCAGTCCTTGGGACAGCCAAGAGACCCAGTACTTC. Looking up the rest from reference TRBV28 and TRBJ2-5 gives the full variable domain: DVKVTQSSRYLVKRTGEKVFLECVQDMDHENMFWYRQDPGLGLRLIYFSYDVKMKEKGDIPEGYSVSREKKERFSLILESASTNQTSMYLCASSPWDSQETQYFGPGTRLLVL.

By share, this clone ranks as large. This sequence joins TRBV7-9 and TRBJ2-7; a possible D gene is TRBD1 (5 bases). Deletions cut 2 bases from V and 5 bases from J, with 13 bases between. This CDR3 is 14 amino acids long. Germline CDR1 and CDR2: SEHNR and FQNEAQ (reference sequence). The DNA of the CDR3 is TGTGCCAGCAGCTTAAGTGGGGCAGGGCACGAGCAGTACTTC. It specifies CASSLSGAGHEQYF.

J is TRBJ1-2 and V is TRBV7-9; 8 bases match TRBD1. The CDR3 consists of 17 residues. J gave up 6 bases and V 4 bases, and 16 bases lay outside the gene matches. Germline V gene lookup returns CDR1 SEHNR and CDR2 FQNEAQ (reference sequence). The chain's CDR3 is CASSYEAGGRVRDGYTF. The CDR3 nucleotides read TGTGCCAGCAGCTACGAGGCAGGGGGCCGGGTTAGAGATGGCTACACCTTC.

This clone showed up just a few times. The chain couples TRBV6-1 to TRBJ1-4; 7 bases are shared with TRBD1. The J segment lost 7 bases and the V segment lost 0 bases, leaving 8 bases of the junction unmatched. Germline CDR1 reads MNHNS; CDR2 reads SASEGT. The CDR3 extends over 16 amino acids. The CDR3: CASSEARGQAFEKLFF. The CDR3 DNA follows: TGTGCCAGCAGTGAAGCGCGAGGACAGGCGTTTGAAAAACTGTTTTTT.

This chain links TRBV19 with TRBJ2-7; TRBD2 agrees at 7 bases. Germline V gene data show CDR1 as LNHDA and CDR2 as SQIVND (reference sequence). J lost 3 bases, V lost 3 bases, and 5 bases had no gene match. This CDR3 region has 14 residues. This chain's CDR3 is CASSMGEGVYEQYF. CDR3 nucleotide sequence: TGTGCCAGTAGTATGGGGGAGGGCGTCTACGAGCAGTACTTC.